A selection of T cell receptor beta chains follows, all from one sample in a study of shared clonotypes between healthy human individuals. TCRdb keeps only in-frame clones here, not all; method: immunoSEQ multiplex PCR. The table shows some 1.1 million clones, with approximately 77% occurring only once. The sample was memory CD4+ T cells from PBMCs. The receptors were sampled from a man aged 18 to 29 in good health. Some clones in this sample may be carry-over from other donors' samples. The CDR3 runs from the conserved cysteine through the conserved F or W. The D gene is left open where the match is weak. For some rows the clone size is stated as once, few or many, or as a class when expanded; others skip it.

cdr3_aa: CASSIGGAGLIKPQHF; cdr3_nt: TGTGCCAGTAGTATAGGTGGCGCAGGGCTTATCAAGCCCCAGCATTTT; j_call: TRBJ1-5; d_call: NA; v_call: TRBV19; clone_size: once
cdr3_aa: CASSLGLSSDRNYGYTF; cdr3_nt: TGCGCCAGCAGCTTGGGTCTCTCGAGCGACAGGAACTATGGCTACACCTTC; j_call: TRBJ1-2; d_call: NA; v_call: TRBV5-1; clone_size: NA
cdr3_aa: CASRHRGSGANVLTF; cdr3_nt: TGTGCCAGTAGACACAGGGGCTCTGGGGCCAACGTCCTGACTTTC; j_call: TRBJ2-6; d_call: TRBD1; v_call: TRBV19; clone_size: NA
cdr3_aa: CAWSPAGLGAFF; cdr3_nt: TGTGCCTGGAGTCCGGCAGGGTTGGGAGCTTTCTTT; j_call: TRBJ1-1; d_call: NA; v_call: TRBV30; clone_size: few
cdr3_aa: CASSTLGGLNTGELFF; cdr3_nt: TGTGCCAGCAGCACCTTGGGGGGACTAAACACCGGGGAGCTGTTTTTT; j_call: TRBJ2-2; d_call: TRBD2; v_call: TRBV28; clone_size: once
cdr3_aa: CAIKGQGGYEQYF; cdr3_nt: TGTGCCATCAAGGGCCAGGGGGGCTACGAGCAGTACTTC; j_call: TRBJ2-7; d_call: NA; v_call: TRBV10-3; clone_size: once
cdr3_aa: CATASGTGATGELFF; cdr3_nt: TGTGCCACCGCCTCCGGGACAGGGGCGACCGGGGAGCTGTTTTTT; j_call: TRBJ2-2; d_call: TRBD1; v_call: TRBV27; clone_size: NA
cdr3_aa: CASSLRLFQETQYF; cdr3_nt: TGTGCCAGCAGTTTACGACTGTTCCAAGAGACCCAGTACTTC; j_call: TRBJ2-5; d_call: NA; v_call: TRBV28; clone_size: NA
cdr3_aa: CASGALTGQGPYEQYF; cdr3_nt: TGTGCCAGCGGAGCTTTGACGGGACAGGGTCCCTACGAGCAGTACTTC; j_call: TRBJ2-7; d_call: TRBD1; v_call: TRBV7-8; clone_size: NA
cdr3_aa: CASSEGASGRSDTQYF; cdr3_nt: TGTGCCAGCAGCGAGGGGGCTAGCGGGAGGTCAGATACGCAGTATTTT; j_call: TRBJ2-3; d_call: TRBD2; v_call: TRBV9; clone_size: NA
cdr3_aa: CASSLGREQRTYEQYF; cdr3_nt: TGTGCCAGCAGCTTAGGGCGGGAGCAAAGGACCTACGAGCAGTACTTC; j_call: TRBJ2-7; d_call: TRBD2; v_call: TRBV7-9; clone_size: NA
cdr3_aa: CASSLDRGNYGYTF; cdr3_nt: TGTGCCAGCAGTTTAGATCGCGGTAACTATGGCTACACCTTC; j_call: TRBJ1-2; d_call: NA; v_call: TRBV28; clone_size: NA
cdr3_aa: CASSLTGETQYF; cdr3_nt: TGTGCCAGCAGTTTAACCGGAGAGACCCAGTACTTC; j_call: TRBJ2-5; d_call: NA; v_call: TRBV28; clone_size: NA
cdr3_aa: CASSQSQGLTDTQYF; cdr3_nt: TGTGCCAGCAGCCAATCCCAGGGACTCACAGATACGCAGTATTTT; j_call: TRBJ2-3; d_call: NA; v_call: TRBV9; clone_size: NA
cdr3_aa: CATSGLAPSSYNEQFF; cdr3_nt: TGTGCCACCTCAGGGCTAGCGCCGAGCTCCTACAATGAGCAGTTCTTC; j_call: TRBJ2-1; d_call: NA; v_call: TRBV19; clone_size: NA
cdr3_aa: CASSSTTGGVYEQYF; cdr3_nt: TGCGCCAGCAGCTCCACCACAGGGGGCGTTTACGAGCAGTACTTC; j_call: TRBJ2-7; d_call: TRBD1; v_call: TRBV5-1; clone_size: NA
cdr3_aa: CASSLVSARDETQYF; cdr3_nt: TGTGCCAGCAGCTTAGTGTCGGCCAGGGATGAGACCCAGTACTTC; j_call: TRBJ2-5; d_call: NA; v_call: TRBV7-2; clone_size: NA
cdr3_aa: CASSKAGSGETQYF; cdr3_nt: TGTGCCAGCAGCAAGGCCGGGTCGGGGGAGACCCAGTACTTC; j_call: TRBJ2-5; d_call: NA; v_call: TRBV28; clone_size: NA